These T cell receptor beta chains were read from a single sample in a study of brain T cells in children with intractable seizures. Only in-frame clones appear in the TCRdb table, and some are missing; sequencing was by immunoSEQ multiplex PCR. The sample has a few hundred thousand clones, 93% seen once. The starting material was peripheral blood, obtained more than 4 months after surgery. The receptors here all came from a boy under three years old with tuberous sclerosis and intractable seizures. The CDR3 runs from the conserved cysteine through the conserved F or W. D genes are given only for firm matches. Size is omitted from some rows. Given values are once, few, many or a class for expanded clones.

CDR3,DNA,size,J,D,V
CASSENTEAFF,TGTGCCAGCAGCGAGAACACTGAAGCTTTCTTT,.,TRBJ1-1,.,TRBV7-8
CASAPPGQDTLIYGYTF,TGTGCCAGCGCGCCCCCGGGACAGGACACCCTCATCTATGGCTACACCTTC,once,TRBJ1-2,TRBD1,TRBV25-1
CASPPGTGSNQPQHF,TGCGCCAGCCCTCCCGGGACAGGGAGCAATCAGCCCCAGCATTTT,.,TRBJ1-5,TRBD1,TRBV5-1
CASSPFTGEAFF,TGTGCCAGCTCACCATTTACAGGTGAAGCTTTCTTT,.,TRBJ1-1,.,TRBV18
CASSPGAGERVNSYEQYF,TGTGCCAGCTCACCCGGGGCAGGGGAAAGGGTAAATTCCTACGAGCAGTACTTC,once,TRBJ2-7,.,TRBV18
CASSQAWGINVGNKNYGYTF,TGTGCCAGCAGCCAAGCTTGGGGCATCAACGTAGGAAACAAGAACTATGGCTACACCTTC,.,TRBJ1-2,.,TRBV14
CASSFGYGYTF,TGTGCCAGCAGCTTCGGGTATGGCTACACCTTC,.,TRBJ1-2,.,TRBV5-4
CASSPAGGSYEQYF,TGTGCCAGTTCCCCGGCAGGGGGGTCCTACGAGCAGTACTTC,.,TRBJ2-7,.,TRBV19
CATAWEHSNTEAFF,TGTGCCACCGCTTGGGAACACTCGAACACTGAAGCTTTCTTT,.,TRBJ1-1,.,TRBV2
CASSQTRLDEQYF,TGCGCCAGCAGCCAAACCAGACTAGACGAGCAGTACTTC,.,TRBJ2-7,.,TRBV4-1
CASSIAAGQYNEQFF,TGTGCCAGTAGTATTGCAGCGGGCCAATACAATGAGCAGTTCTTC,.,TRBJ2-1,.,TRBV19
CASSFRTGGAGTEAFF,TGCGCCAGCAGCTTCCGGACAGGGGGCGCGGGCACTGAAGCTTTCTTT,.,TRBJ1-1,TRBD1,TRBV5-1
CASSLWRIQNTEAFF,TGTGCCAGCAGTTTATGGCGGATCCAGAACACTGAAGCTTTCTTT,.,TRBJ1-1,.,TRBV28
CASSSAGLQETQYF,TGTGCCAGTAGTAGCGCTGGGTTGCAAGAGACCCAGTACTTC,.,TRBJ2-5,.,TRBV19
CASSVGDTQYF,TGTGCCAGCAGCGTAGGAGATACGCAGTATTTT,.,TRBJ2-3,.,TRBV9
CASSLTLTYEQYF,TGTGCCAGCAGCTTAACCCTCACCTACGAGCAGTACTTC,.,TRBJ2-7,.,TRBV11-3
CASSTQGVHSPLHF,TGTGCCAGCAGCACTCAGGGGGTCCATTCACCCCTCCACTTT,.,TRBJ1-6,TRBD1,TRBV7-9
CASSVDPNAAYEQYF,TGTGCCAGCAGCGTAGATCCGAATGCGGCCTACGAGCAGTACTTC,.,TRBJ2-7,.,TRBV9